This T cell receptor (beta chain) stems from a study of OX40 agonist ivuxolimab in advanced cancers. General study findings and limits: The study found among the lowest clonal expansion in partial responders at 0.1-3.0 mg/kg. Averaged across samples, CD8+ T cells carried more expanded clones than CD4+ did.

Peripheral blood came from all dose cohorts at three timepoints. The CDR3 is 16 amino acids. V was pared by 4 bases and J by 4 bases, with 8 bases of the junction left unmatched. Germline assignment: CDR1 LNHDA and CDR2 SQIVND (reference sequence). Libraries were prepared by immunoSEQ multiplex PCR; TCRdb keeps only in-frame clonotypes and omits some of them. The profile shows 70,000 or so clones, about 91% of them singletons. Concerning this clone itself: The target antigen is unknown.

The source is an adult with an advanced solid tumor such as melanoma, head and neck, liver or kidney cancer. The chain recombines TRBV19 with TRBJ1-5, with 9 bases identical to TRBD1. The sample consisted of CD4+ or CD8+ T cells sorted from blood, taken in a trial of the OX40 agonist ivuxolimab. The CDR3 DNA reads as TGTGCCAGTAGTAGTCCCGGACAGGGGCCAAATCAGCCCCAGCATTTT. Residues: CASSSPGQGPNQPQHF. Combining the CDR3 with reference TRBV19 and TRBJ1-5 gives the whole variable domain DGGITQSPKYLFRKEGQNVTLSCEQNLNHDAMYWYRQDPGQGLRLIYYSQIVNDFQKGDIAEGYSVSREKKESFPLTVTSAQKNPTAFYLCASSSPGQGPNQPQHFGDGTRLSIL.